This TCR beta chain comes out of a study of blood T cell repertoires in COVID-19. The wider study: COVID-19 samples, acute and convalescent, were from the United States, Italy and Spain. PBMCs, B-cell-depleted T cells, or T cells provided the cDNA or gDNA that made up the material.

V shed 6 bases and J 13 bases; nucleotides not matched to a gene: 10. The CDR3 is 12 amino acids. Germline V lookup: CDR1 SNHLY, CDR2 FYNNEI. As handled by the study authors: Researchers report that nucleated cell counts were estimated from reference gene primer amplification. Measured with immunoSEQ multiplex PCR; TCRdb has only the in-frame clones, and not every one. That table is the source of V, J and clone size, and D and trimming were worked out from the DNA. The sample lists about 100,000 clones, approximately 92% occurring once. The sequence was obtained from a man aged 45-65 years with active COVID-19. Input material: peripheral blood. This rearrangement joins TRBV2 to TRBJ1-2; 8 nucleotides align to TRBD1. The CDR3 DNA follows: TGTGCCAGCAGAGGACAGGGTCGGGGTCTCACCTTC. It encodes CASRGQGRGLTF.